Listed here are 16 T cell receptor beta chains from one sample, sequenced in a study of blood T cell repertoires in COVID-19. Clones were sequenced by immunoSEQ multiplex PCR, and TCRdb holds only the in-frame ones, with some missing. This table has 55,000 to 75,000 clones, approximately 84% appearing once. Sequenced input: peripheral blood. The receptors here all came from a man aged 55 to 70 with COVID-19, enrolled during active disease.

V gene TRBV2 combines with J gene TRBJ1-5, with 7 bases that match TRBD1. The ends lost 3 bases at V and 5 bases at J; junction bases unmatched: 13. In germline, CDR1 is SNHLY, CDR2 FYNNEI. This CDR3 spans 17 amino acids. Here the CDR3 reads CASSDGLPGQRYQPQHF. The CDR3 coding sequence is TGTGCCAGCAGTGACGGACTGCCGGGACAGAGATATCAGCCCCAGCATTTT.

The chain uses TRBV5-5 and TRBJ1-1; a possible D gene is TRBD1 (5 bases). Per germline, CDR1 SGHKS and CDR2 YYEKEE (reference sequence). This CDR3 has 15 residues. The ends were cut back, 3 bases at V and 5 bases at J, with 17 bases in the middle. For the CDR3, the DNA is TGTGCCAGCAGCTCGACCGGCGGGGCTCTTACTGAAGCTTTCTTT. This translates into CASSSTGGALTEAFF.

In its sample, this clone was seen a few times. J is TRBJ2-7 and V is TRBV7-2, with D possibly TRBD1 on 6 matching bases. This CDR3 comprises 13 residues. Per germline, CDR1 SGHTA and CDR2 FQGNSA. V lost 11 bases to trimming and J lost 2 bases, with 16 bases between them. This CDR3 reads CARQRTVPYEQYF. The CDR3 nucleotides are TGTGCCCGCCAGAGGACAGTACCCTACGAGCAGTACTTC.

The chain joins TRBV24-1 to TRBJ2-7, with 9 bases that match TRBD2. The CDR3 has 15 amino acids. The germline CDR1 and CDR2 sequences are KGHDR and SFDVKD. Germline trimming cut 5 bases from V and 5 bases from J; bases unmatched to any gene: 9. CDR3 nucleotides: TGTGCCACCAGTGGAGCGGCGGGAGGGAGCCACGAGCAGTACTTC. It translates to CATSGAAGGSHEQYF.

The chain links TRBV19 to TRBJ2-7; 8 bases line up with TRBD1. Unmatched junction bases numbered 5, after V lost 1 base and J lost 3 bases. CDR1 and CDR2 from the germline V gene are LNHDA and SQIVND (reference sequence). The CDR3 runs 15 residues. CDR3 in DNA: TGTGCCAGTAGTATAGTGGTGGACAGGGTCTACGAGCAGTACTTC. Translated: CASSIVVDRVYEQYF.

The genes are TRBV11-3 and TRBJ2-2; 10 bases map to TRBD1. V lost 1 base, J lost 5 bases, and 10 bases stayed unmatched. CDR1 is SGHNT, CDR2 YENEEA, per germline. There are 18 residues in the CDR3. The CDR3 here is CASSLGGARQGATGELFF. The CDR3 coding sequence is TGTGCCAGCAGCTTAGGGGGGGCCCGACAGGGGGCAACCGGGGAGCTGTTTTTT.

V gene TRBV6-5 combines with J gene TRBJ1-5; D is uncertain. The V end was cut by 9 bases, the J end by 0 bases, with 12 bases between. The CDR3 covers 14 residues. The germline V gene encodes CDR1 MNHEY and CDR2 SVGAGI. CDR3: CASFPRYSNQPQHF. The CDR3 DNA follows: TGTGCCAGTTTTCCACGGTATAGCAATCAGCCCCAGCATTTT.

The V and J genes are TRBV10-3 and TRBJ2-3; 14 nucleotides match TRBD2. Unmatched junction bases numbered 6, after V lost 6 bases and J lost 4 bases. CDR1 ENHRY and CDR2 SYGVKD come from the germline V gene. The CDR3 has 16 residues. The CDR3 bases are TGTGCCATCAGAGAGACTAGCGGGGGGGCCCCAGATACGCAGTATTTT. Its translation is CAIRETSGGAPDTQYF.

This chain uses TRBV6-4 with TRBJ2-2; 9 bases are shared with TRBD1. This CDR3 is built from 15 residues. Trimming removed 3 bases from V and 6 bases from J; junction bases left unmatched: 5. Germline V lookup: CDR1 MRHNA, CDR2 SNTAGT. CDR3 amino acids: CASSEVGQGSGELFF. CDR3 DNA: TGTGCCAGCAGTGAAGTGGGACAGGGTTCCGGGGAGCTGTTTTTT.

V and J are TRBV18 and TRBJ1-5; D perhaps matches TRBD1 (5 bases). V gave up 6 bases and J gave up 0 bases, with 12 bases separating them. CDR1 and CDR2 (germline): KGHSH, LQKENI. The CDR3 has 15 residues. This chain's CDR3 is CASSPGRASNQPQHF. The CDR3 DNA sequence: TGTGCCAGCTCCCCCGGCAGGGCTAGCAATCAGCCCCAGCATTTT.

V usage is TRBV18 and J usage is TRBJ1-2; no firm D call. V was cut by 1 base and J by 4 bases, with 13 bases left in between. Germline CDR1 is KGHSH and CDR2 is LQKENI. The CDR3 contains 15 residues. As DNA, the CDR3 is TGTGCCAGCTCACCACAAGGCGGAGAAGGCTATGGCTACACCTTC. It specifies CASSPQGGEGYGYTF.

The chain combines TRBV5-1 with TRBJ2-1, with 13 bases fitting TRBD2. The CDR3 is 14 residues long. Germline-derived CDR1 and CDR2 are SGHRS and YFSETQ. The ends lost 4 bases at V and 8 bases at J; junction bases unmatched: 3. The CDR3 coding sequence is TGCGCCAGCAGCGACGGGACTAGCGGGGATGAGCAGTTCTTC. Amino acid sequence: CASSDGTSGDEQFF.

V is TRBV25-1 and J is TRBJ1-5; no clear D. Deletions cut 2 bases from V and 4 bases from J, with 12 bases between. The CDR3 extends over 15 amino acids. CDR1 is MGHDK, CDR2 SYGVNS, per germline. CDR3 protein: CASSEMGQTNQPQHF. CDR3 in DNA: TGTGCCAGCAGTGAAATGGGCCAGACGAATCAGCCCCAGCATTTT.

The chain joins TRBV2 to TRBJ2-1, with D uncertain. Germline lookup yields CDR1 SNHLY and CDR2 FYNNEI. Trimming pared 7 bases from V and 0 bases from J, leaving 10 bases between. The CDR3 is 14 residues long. Here the CDR3 reads CASTTASSYNEQFF. The DNA of the CDR3 is TGTGCCAGCACTACCGCAAGCTCCTACAATGAGCAGTTCTTC.

The chain is built from TRBV6-5 and TRBJ1-6; a possible D gene is TRBD1 (6 bases). The CDR3 sequence is 15 residues long. Germline V CDR1 and CDR2: MNHEY, SVGAGI. With 3 bases removed from V and 5 bases from J, the gap between germline ends came to 11 bases. CDR3 protein: CASSYGTPDNSPLHF. CDR3 sequence (DNA): TGTGCCAGCAGTTATGGGACACCCGATAATTCACCCCTCCACTTT.

This clone turned up a few times. This sequence joins TRBV24-1 and TRBJ1-2; no clear D gene. In germline, CDR1 is KGHDR, CDR2 SFDVKD. The CDR3 has 16 amino acids. Trimming pared 0 bases from V and 8 bases from J, leaving 18 bases between. CDR3 nucleotide sequence: TGTGCCACCAGTGATTTGAGAGGGAGTGGTGCGTGGGGCTACACCTTC. It specifies CATSDLRGSGAWGYTF.